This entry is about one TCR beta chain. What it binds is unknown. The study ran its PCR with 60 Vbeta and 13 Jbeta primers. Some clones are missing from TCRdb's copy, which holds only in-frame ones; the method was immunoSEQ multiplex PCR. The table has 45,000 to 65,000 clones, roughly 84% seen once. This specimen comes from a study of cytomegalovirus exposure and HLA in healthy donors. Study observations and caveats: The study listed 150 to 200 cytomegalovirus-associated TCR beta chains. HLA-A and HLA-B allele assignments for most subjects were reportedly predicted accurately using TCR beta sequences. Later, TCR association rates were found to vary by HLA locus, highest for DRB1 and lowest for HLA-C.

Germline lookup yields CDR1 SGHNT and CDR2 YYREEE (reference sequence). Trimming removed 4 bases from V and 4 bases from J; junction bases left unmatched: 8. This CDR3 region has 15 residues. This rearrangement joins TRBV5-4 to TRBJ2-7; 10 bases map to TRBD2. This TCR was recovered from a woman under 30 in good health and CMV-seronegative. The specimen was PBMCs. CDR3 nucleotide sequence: TGTGCCAGCAGCCCTTCTAGCGGGGGACGGTACGAGCAGTACTTC. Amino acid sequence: CASSPSSGGRYEQYF.